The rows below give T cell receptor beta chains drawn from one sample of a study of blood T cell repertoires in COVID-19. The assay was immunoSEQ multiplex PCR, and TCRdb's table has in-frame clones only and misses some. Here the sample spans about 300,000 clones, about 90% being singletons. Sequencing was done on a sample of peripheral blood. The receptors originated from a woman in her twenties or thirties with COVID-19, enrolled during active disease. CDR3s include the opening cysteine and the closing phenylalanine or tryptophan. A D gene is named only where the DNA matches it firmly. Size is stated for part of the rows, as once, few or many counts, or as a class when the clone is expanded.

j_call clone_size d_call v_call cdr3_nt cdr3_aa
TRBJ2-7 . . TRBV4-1 TGCGCCAGCAGCCTGGGGAGAAATGGCTACGAGCAGTACTTC CASSLGRNGYEQYF
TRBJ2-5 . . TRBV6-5 TGTGCCAGCAGTTGGGGGGACGCAGAGACCCAGTACTTC CASSWGDAETQYF
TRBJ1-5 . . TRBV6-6 TGTGCCAGCAACTTATCTGGCAATCAGCCCCAGCATTTT CASNLSGNQPQHF
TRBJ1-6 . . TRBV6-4 TGTGCCAGCAGTGAATCCCAGGGTAATTCACCCCTCCACTTT CASSESQGNSPLHF
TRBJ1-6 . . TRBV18 TGTGCCAGCTCTCCTGCGTCGTATTCACCCCTCCACTTT CASSPASYSPLHF
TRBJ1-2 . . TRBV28 TGTGCCAGCAATTCCCTCGGGGGGGCAGACTATGGCTACACCTTC CASNSLGGADYGYTF
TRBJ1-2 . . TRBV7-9 TGTGCCAGCAGCTCCAGGGATATCGACTATGGCTACACCTTC CASSSRDIDYGYTF
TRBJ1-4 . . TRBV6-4 TGTGCCAGCAGCGAGGGACCAGGGGCTGAAAAACTGTTTTTT CASSEGPGAEKLFF
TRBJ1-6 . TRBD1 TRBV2 TGTGCCAGCAGTGAACCGGGACAGCGGGCGGCCCTTCCCTATAATTCACCCCTCCACTTT CASSEPGQRAALPYNSPLHF
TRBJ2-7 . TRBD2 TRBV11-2 TGTGCCAGCAGCCACCCTAGCGGGGGGGCGGATGAGCAGTACTTC CASSHPSGGADEQYF
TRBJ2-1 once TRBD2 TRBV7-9 TGTGCCAGCAGCCCTAGGGAGGTTAGCGGGGGAGTCAATGAGCAGTTCTTC CASSPREVSGGVNEQFF
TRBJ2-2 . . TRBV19 TGTGCCAGTAGTATAGACCCCCGGGAGGAGCTGTTTTTT CASSIDPREELFF
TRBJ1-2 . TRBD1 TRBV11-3 TGTGCCAGCAGCTTAGGTGGGACAGGCTATGGCTACACCTTC CASSLGGTGYGYTF
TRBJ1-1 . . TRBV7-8 TGTGCCAGCAGCTTAGCACAAAACACTGAAGCTTTCTTT CASSLAQNTEAFF
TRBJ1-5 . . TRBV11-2 TGTGCCAGCAGCACCTGGACCTCCGGACTGTACCGAAATCAGCCCCAGCATTTT CASSTWTSGLYRNQPQHF
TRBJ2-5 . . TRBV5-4 TGTGCCAGCGGTTACAGCCAAGAGACCCAGTACTTC CASGYSQETQYF
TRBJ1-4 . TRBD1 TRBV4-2 TGTGCCAGCAGTCACAGGGGCGCCCCTACCAATGAAAAACTGTTTTTT CASSHRGAPTNEKLFF
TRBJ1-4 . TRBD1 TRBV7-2 TGTGCCACTAAGGGACAGCAGAATGAAAAACTGTTTTTT CATKGQQNEKLFF
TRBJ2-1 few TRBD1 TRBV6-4 TGTGCCAGCAGTCCTAACCCGGGACAGGGACACAATGAGCAGTTCTTC CASSPNPGQGHNEQFF
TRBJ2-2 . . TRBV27 TGTGCCAGCAGCGTCGGGACTCCCACCGGGGAGCTGTTTTTT CASSVGTPTGELFF
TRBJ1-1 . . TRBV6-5 TGTGCCAGCAGCTTAAACAGGGCGAACACTGAAGCTTTCTTT CASSLNRANTEAFF
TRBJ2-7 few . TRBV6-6 TGTGCCAGCAGCAGCGTCCGGGGTCAGAGAACCTACGAGCAGTACTTC CASSSVRGQRTYEQYF
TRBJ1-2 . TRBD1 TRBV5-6 TGTGCCAGCAGACCACAGGGGGCGCGTGGCTACACCTTC CASRPQGARGYTF
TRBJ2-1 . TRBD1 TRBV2 TGTGCCAGCATCCCGACAGGGGCGTACAATGAGCAGTTCTTC CASIPTGAYNEQFF